The subject of this entry is one TCR beta chain. Its cognate antigen is unknown. CDR3 length: 13 amino acids. Looked up from germline, CDR1 is SGHRS and CDR2 is YFSETQ. V was clipped by 0 bases and J by 6 bases, with 7 bases between them. TCRdb re-analysed the reads in MiXCR, keeping a single row per CDR3 protein. The table shows some 130,000 distinct CDR3 sequences, with around 30% occurring only once. This entry is derived from a study of T cell repertoires in cytomegalovirus infection. Study information: Researchers turned to recently identified HLA-C-restricted CMV epitopes as well as well-studied HLA-B-restricted ones.

Whole-study findings and limits: HLA-C-restricted CMV clonotypes gave the most frequent clonotype in two of eight donors. Accumulated public TCR beta family frequency recognized individuals carrying CMV together with the relevant HLA.

This sequence joins TRBV5-1 and TRBJ2-1; no reliable D call. The TCR comes from a human donor in good health (CMV status not recorded). Some clones in this sample may be carry-over from other donors' samples. The sequencing here drew on CD8+ T cells from cultured PBMCs, taken from culture after CMV antigen stimulation. The CDR3 nucleotides are TGCGCCAGCAGCTTGGCCCCTGGCAATGAGCAGTTCTTC. Translated, it gives CASSLAPGNEQFF.